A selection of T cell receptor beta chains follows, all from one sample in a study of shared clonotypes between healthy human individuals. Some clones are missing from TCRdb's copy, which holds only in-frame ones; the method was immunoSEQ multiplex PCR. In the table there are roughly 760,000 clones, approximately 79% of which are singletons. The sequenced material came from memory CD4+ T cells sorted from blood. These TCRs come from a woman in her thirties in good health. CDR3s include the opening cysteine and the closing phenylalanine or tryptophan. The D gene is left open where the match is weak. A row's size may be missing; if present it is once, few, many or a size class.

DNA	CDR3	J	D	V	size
TGTGCCAGCGGAGGCTCCCCGGGGTACGAGCAGTACTTC	CASGGSPGYEQYF	TRBJ2-7	NA	TRBV28	NA
TGTGCCAGCAGCCCAACAGGGGGCAGAAAGACCCAGTACTTC	CASSPTGGRKTQYF	TRBJ2-5	TRBD1	TRBV11-2	once
TGTGCCAGCAGTGCGGGATCATGGGACAAGAACTACGAGCAGTACTTC	CASSAGSWDKNYEQYF	TRBJ2-7	NA	TRBV27	once
TGTGCCAGTAGTAGGGGACTAGCGGGAGTAACCGATACGCAGTATTTT	CASSRGLAGVTDTQYF	TRBJ2-3	TRBD2	TRBV19	NA
TGCGCCAGCAGCCAAGATCGAAGCGGGATTCAGTACTTC	CASSQDRSGIQYF	TRBJ2-4	NA	TRBV4-1	NA
TGTGCCAGCAGTCCAGGGACTAGGTTCACAGATACGCAGTATTTT	CASSPGTRFTDTQYF	TRBJ2-3	TRBD2	TRBV27	NA
TGTGCCAGCAGCTCTAACCGGGAGTACAATGAGCAGTTCTTC	CASSSNREYNEQFF	TRBJ2-1	NA	TRBV7-9	NA
TGTGCCAGCAGCCCCCGGGTGCTCCCATCCGGGGAGCTGTTTTTT	CASSPRVLPSGELFF	TRBJ2-2	NA	TRBV9	NA
TGTGCCACCAGCACCGACAGGTTGAGCGGGGTTAACACAGATACGCAGTATTTT	CATSTDRLSGVNTDTQYF	TRBJ2-3	NA	TRBV15	NA
TGTGCCAGCTCACAGGATACCGGGGAGCTGTTTTTT	CASSQDTGELFF	TRBJ2-2	NA	TRBV7-2	NA
TGTGCCAGCAGTGAAAGGGCTAGCGGGTCCTGGGATACGCAGTATTTT	CASSERASGSWDTQYF	TRBJ2-3	TRBD2	TRBV2	NA
TGTGCCAGCAGCCAAGATTTATTTCAGCCCCAGCATTTT	CASSQDLFQPQHF	TRBJ1-5	NA	TRBV4-2	NA
TGTGCCACCAGCAGAGGGGACGGTACAGGAAGCACAGATACGCAGTATTTT	CATSRGDGTGSTDTQYF	TRBJ2-3	NA	TRBV15	NA
TGTGCCAGCAGCCGCCAGGGGTCCAAAAACATTCAGTACTTC	CASSRQGSKNIQYF	TRBJ2-4	NA	TRBV5-4	NA
TGTGCCTGGAGTCCCAGGGCGGGAAGATCCTACAATGAGCAGTTCTTC	CAWSPRAGRSYNEQFF	TRBJ2-1	NA	TRBV30	NA
TGCGCCAGCAGCTTGACAGGGCCGATCGTGGGTGAGCAGTTCTTC	CASSLTGPIVGEQFF	TRBJ2-1	NA	TRBV5-1	few
TGTGCCAGCGGCCGCACAGATACGCAGTATTTT	CASGRTDTQYF	TRBJ2-3	NA	TRBV27	NA
TGTGCTAGTGCCAAGGGCCCATACGAGCAGTACTTC	CASAKGPYEQYF	TRBJ2-7	NA	TRBV12-5	NA
TGTGCCAGCAGTTTATTCGAATATGGACAGGGGAGAACAGATACGCAGTATTTT	CASSLFEYGQGRTDTQYF	TRBJ2-3	TRBD1	TRBV28	NA
TGTGCCACCAGCAGGGCAGGGACAGGGGTGGGGGAGCAGTACTTC	CATSRAGTGVGEQYF	TRBJ2-7	TRBD1	TRBV15	NA